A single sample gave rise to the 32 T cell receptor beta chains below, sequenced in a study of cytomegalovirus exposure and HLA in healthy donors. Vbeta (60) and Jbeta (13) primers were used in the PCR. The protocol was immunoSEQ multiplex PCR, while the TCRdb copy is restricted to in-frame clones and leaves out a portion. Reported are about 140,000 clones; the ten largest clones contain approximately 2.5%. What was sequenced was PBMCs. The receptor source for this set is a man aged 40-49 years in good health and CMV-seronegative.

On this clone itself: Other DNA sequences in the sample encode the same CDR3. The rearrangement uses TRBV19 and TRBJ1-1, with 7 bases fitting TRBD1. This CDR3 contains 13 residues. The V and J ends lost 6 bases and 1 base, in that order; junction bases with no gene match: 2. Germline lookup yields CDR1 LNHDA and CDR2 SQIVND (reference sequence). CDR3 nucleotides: TGTGCCAGTAGCAGGACAGGGAACACTGAAGCTTTCTTT. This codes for CASSRTGNTEAFF.

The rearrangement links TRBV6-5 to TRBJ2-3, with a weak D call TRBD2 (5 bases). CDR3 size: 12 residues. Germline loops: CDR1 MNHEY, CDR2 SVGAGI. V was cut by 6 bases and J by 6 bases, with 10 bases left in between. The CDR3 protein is CASSRGQDTQYF. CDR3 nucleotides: TGTGCCAGCAGCCGAGGGCAGGATACGCAGTATTTT.

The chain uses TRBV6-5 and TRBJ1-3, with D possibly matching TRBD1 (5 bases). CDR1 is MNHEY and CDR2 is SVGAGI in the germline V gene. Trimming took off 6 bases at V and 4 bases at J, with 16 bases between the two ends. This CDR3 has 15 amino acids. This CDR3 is CASSPGEALGNTIYF. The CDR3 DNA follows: TGTGCCAGCAGCCCGGGGGAGGCCCTCGGAAACACCATATATTTT.

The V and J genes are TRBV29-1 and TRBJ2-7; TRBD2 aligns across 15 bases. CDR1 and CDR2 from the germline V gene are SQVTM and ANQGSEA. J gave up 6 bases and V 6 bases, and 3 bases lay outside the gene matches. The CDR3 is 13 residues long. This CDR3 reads CSVRTSGGGEQYF. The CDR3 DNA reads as TGCAGCGTCCGGACTAGCGGGGGGGGCGAGCAGTACTTC.

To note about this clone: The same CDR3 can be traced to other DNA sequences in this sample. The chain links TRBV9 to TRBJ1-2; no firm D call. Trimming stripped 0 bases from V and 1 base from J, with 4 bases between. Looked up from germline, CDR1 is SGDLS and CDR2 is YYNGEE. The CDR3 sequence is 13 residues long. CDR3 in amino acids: CASSVDSNYGYTF. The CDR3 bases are TGTGCCAGCAGCGTAGACAGTAACTATGGCTACACCTTC.

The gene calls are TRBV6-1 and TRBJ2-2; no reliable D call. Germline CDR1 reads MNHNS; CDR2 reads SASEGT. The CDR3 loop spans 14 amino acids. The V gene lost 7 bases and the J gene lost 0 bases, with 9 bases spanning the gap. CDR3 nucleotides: TGTGCCAGCACCGCAGCGACGAACACCGGGGAGCTGTTTTTT. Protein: CASTAATNTGELFF.

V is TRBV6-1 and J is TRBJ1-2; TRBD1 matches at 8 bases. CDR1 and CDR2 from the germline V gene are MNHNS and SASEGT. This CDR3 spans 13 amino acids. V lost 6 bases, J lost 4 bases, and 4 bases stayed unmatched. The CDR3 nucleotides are TGTGCCAGCAGCCGGGACAGGATCTATGGCTACACCTTC. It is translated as CASSRDRIYGYTF.

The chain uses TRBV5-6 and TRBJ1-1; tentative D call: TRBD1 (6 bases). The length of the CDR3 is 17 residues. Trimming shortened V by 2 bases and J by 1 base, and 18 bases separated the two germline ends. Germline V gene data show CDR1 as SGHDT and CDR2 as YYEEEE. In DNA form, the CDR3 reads TGTGCCAGCAGCTTTAATTCGGCAGGGGCGAAGAACACTGAAGCTTTCTTT. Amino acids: CASSFNSAGAKNTEAFF.

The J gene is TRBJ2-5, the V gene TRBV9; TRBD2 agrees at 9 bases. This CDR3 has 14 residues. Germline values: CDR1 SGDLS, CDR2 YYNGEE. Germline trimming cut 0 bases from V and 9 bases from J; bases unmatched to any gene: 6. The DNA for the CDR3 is TGTGCCAGCAGCGTAGATCCTAGCGGGAACGCCCAGTACTTC. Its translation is CASSVDPSGNAQYF.

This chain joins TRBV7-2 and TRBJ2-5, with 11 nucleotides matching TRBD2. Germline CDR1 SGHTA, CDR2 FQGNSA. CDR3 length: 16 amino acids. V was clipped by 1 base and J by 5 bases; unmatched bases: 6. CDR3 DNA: TGTGCCAGCAGCTTAGTGGCTAGCGGGGGGTGGGAGACCCAGTACTTC. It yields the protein CASSLVASGGWETQYF.

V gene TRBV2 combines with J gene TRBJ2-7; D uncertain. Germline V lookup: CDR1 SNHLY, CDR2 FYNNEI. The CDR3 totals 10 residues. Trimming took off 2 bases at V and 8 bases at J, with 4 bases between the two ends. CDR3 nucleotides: TGTGCCAGCAGTGAATCTAAGCAGTACTTC. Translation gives CASSESKQYF.

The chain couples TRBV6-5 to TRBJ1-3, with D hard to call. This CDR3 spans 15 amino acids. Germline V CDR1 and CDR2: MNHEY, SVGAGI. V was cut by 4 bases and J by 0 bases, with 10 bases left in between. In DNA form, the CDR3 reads TGTGCCAGCAGTTTACGGTGGAGCTCTGGAAACACCATATATTTT. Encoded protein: CASSLRWSSGNTIYF.

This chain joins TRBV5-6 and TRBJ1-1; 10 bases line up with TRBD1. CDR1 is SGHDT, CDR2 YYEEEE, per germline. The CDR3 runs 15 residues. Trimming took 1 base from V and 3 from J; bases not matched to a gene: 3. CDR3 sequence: CASSLTDRGHTEAFF. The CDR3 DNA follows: TGTGCCAGCAGCTTGACTGACAGGGGGCACACTGAAGCTTTCTTT.

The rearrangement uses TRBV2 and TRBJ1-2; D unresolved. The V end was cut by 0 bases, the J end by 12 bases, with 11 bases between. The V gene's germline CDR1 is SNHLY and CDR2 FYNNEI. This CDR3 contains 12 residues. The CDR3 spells CASSEAEGKNTF. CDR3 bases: TGTGCCAGCAGTGAAGCGGAGGGTAAGAACACCTTC.

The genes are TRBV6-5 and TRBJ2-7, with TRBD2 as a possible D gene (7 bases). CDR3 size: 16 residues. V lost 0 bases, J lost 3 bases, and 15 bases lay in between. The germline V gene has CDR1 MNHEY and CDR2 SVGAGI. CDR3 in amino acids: CASSYSGGGTFYEQYF. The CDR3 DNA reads TGTGCCAGCAGTTACTCAGGGGGGGGTACCTTCTACGAGCAGTACTTC.

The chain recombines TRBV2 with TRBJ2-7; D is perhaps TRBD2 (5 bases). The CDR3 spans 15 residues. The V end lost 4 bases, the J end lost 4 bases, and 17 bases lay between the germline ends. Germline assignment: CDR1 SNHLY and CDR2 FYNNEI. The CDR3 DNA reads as TGTGCCAGCAGTGGACTCCGAGGGATCGGGTACGAGCAGTACTTC. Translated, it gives CASSGLRGIGYEQYF.

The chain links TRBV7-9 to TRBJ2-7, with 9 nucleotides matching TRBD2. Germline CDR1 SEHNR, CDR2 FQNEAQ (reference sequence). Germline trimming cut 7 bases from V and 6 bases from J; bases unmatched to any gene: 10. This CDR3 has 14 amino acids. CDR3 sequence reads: CASINSGGRGEQYF. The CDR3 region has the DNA TGTGCCAGCATCAATAGCGGGGGTCGAGGCGAGCAGTACTTC.

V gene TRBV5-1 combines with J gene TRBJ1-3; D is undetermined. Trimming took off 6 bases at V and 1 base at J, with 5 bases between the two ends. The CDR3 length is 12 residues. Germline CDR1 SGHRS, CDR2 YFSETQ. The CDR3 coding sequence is TGCGCCAGCACCAGTTCTGGAAACACCATATATTTT. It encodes CASTSSGNTIYF.

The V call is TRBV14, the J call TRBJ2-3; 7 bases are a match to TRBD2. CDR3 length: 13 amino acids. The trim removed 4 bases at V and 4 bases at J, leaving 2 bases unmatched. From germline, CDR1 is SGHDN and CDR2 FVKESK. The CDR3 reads CASSLRGADTQYF. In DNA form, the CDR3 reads TGTGCCAGCAGCCTCCGGGGGGCAGATACGCAGTATTTT.

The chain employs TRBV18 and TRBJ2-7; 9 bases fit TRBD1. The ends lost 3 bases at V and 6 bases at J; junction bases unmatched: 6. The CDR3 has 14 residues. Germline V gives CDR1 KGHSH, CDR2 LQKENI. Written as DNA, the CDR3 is TGTGCCAGCTCACCGGGGACAGGGTCTCGCGAGCAGTACTTC. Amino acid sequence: CASSPGTGSREQYF.

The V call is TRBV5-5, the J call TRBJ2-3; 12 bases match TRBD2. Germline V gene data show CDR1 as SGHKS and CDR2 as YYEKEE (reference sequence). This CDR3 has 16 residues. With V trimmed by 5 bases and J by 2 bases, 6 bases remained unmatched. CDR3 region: CASRGTSGGNTDTQYF. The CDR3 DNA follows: TGTGCCAGCAGGGGAACTAGCGGGGGGAACACAGATACGCAGTATTTT.

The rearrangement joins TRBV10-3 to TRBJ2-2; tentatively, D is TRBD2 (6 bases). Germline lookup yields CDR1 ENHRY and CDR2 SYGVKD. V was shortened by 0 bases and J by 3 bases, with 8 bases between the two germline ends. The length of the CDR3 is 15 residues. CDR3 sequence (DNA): TGTGCCATCAGTGAGTCAGCGGGTTACACCGGGGAGCTGTTTTTT. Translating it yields CAISESAGYTGELFF.

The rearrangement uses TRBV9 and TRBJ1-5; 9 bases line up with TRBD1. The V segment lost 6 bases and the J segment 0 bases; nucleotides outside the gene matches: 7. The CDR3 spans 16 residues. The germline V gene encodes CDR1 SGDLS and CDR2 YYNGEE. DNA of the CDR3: TGTGCCAGCAAAACAGGGGGCAAGGATAGCAATCAGCCCCAGCATTTT. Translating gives CASKTGGKDSNQPQHF.

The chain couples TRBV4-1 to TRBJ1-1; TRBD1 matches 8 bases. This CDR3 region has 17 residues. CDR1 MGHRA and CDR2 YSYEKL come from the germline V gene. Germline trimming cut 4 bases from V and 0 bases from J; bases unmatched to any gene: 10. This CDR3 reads CASSRQGLSLLNTEAFF. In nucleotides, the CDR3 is TGCGCCAGCAGCCGACAGGGGCTTTCTCTCTTGAACACTGAAGCTTTCTTT.

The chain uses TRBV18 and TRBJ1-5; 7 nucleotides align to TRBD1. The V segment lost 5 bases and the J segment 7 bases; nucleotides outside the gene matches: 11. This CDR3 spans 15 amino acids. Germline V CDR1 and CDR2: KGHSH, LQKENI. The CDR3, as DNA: TGTGCCAGCTCAGAACAAGACAGGGTAGGACAGCCCCAGCATTTT. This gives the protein CASSEQDRVGQPQHF.

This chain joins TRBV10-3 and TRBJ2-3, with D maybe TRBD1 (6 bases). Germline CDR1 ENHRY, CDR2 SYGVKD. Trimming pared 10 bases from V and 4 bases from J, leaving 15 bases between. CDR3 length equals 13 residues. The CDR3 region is CANGQPDSDTQYF. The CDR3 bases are TGTGCCAATGGACAGCCAGATTCAGATACGCAGTATTTT.

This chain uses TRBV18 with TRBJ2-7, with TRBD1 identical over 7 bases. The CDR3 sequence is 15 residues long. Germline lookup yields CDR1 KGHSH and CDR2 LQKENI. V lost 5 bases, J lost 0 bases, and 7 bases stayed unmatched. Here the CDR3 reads CASSLPTGSSYEQYF. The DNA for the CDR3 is TGTGCCAGCTCATTACCGACAGGGAGCTCCTACGAGCAGTACTTC.

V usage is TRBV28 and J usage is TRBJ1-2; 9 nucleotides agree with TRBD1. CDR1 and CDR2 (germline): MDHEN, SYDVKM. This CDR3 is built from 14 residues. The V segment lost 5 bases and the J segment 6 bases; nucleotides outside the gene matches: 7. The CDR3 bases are TGTGCCAGCAGTCGGGGACAGGGTAGAGATGGCTACACCTTC. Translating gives CASSRGQGRDGYTF.

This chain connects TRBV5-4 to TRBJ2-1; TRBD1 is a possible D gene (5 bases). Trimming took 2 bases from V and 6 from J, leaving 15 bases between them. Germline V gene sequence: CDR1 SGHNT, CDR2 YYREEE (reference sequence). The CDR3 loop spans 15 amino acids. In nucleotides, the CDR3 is TGTGCCAGCAGCTTCCGACTGTCAGACAGCAATGAGCAGTTCTTC. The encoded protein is CASSFRLSDSNEQFF.

DNA for the CDR3: TGCAGCGTTCTGGGACTAGCGGGGAAAAATGAGCAGTTCTTC. It encodes CSVLGLAGKNEQFF. The V gene is TRBV29-1, the J gene TRBJ2-1; 13 bases map to TRBD2. There are 14 residues in the CDR3. Per germline, CDR1 SQVTM and CDR2 ANQGSEA. The ends lost 5 bases at V and 7 bases at J; junction bases unmatched: 5.

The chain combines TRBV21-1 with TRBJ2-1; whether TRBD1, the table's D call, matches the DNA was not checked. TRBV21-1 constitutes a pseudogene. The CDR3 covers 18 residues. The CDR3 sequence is CASSKAALGQGARNEQFF. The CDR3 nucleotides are TGTGCCAGCAGCAAAGCCGCTTTGGGGCAGGGGGCGAGGAATGAGCAGTTCTTC.

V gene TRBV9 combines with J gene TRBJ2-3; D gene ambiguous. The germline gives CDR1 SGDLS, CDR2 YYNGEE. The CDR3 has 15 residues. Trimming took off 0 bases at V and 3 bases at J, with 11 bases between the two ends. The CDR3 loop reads CASSVDQAPTDTQYF. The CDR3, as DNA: TGTGCCAGCAGCGTAGATCAAGCGCCGACAGATACGCAGTATTTT.